This is a list of T cell receptor beta chains from one sample in a study of neurological immune-mediated disorders. A single record per CDR3 protein comes from TCRdb applying MiXCR to the 5' RACE reads. Of over 55,000 distinct CDR3 sequences in the sample, roughly 2.5% were seen once. The sample was PBMCs. The receptors here all came from a man aged 45-65 years with multiple sclerosis. CDR3s include the opening cysteine and the closing phenylalanine or tryptophan. The D gene is left open where the match is weak. Sizes are listed as once, few or many counts, or a class when the clone is expanded.

d_call: -; v_call: TRBV28; clone_size: many; j_call: TRBJ1-5; cdr3_nt: TGTGCCAGCAGTTCCTCGGCAGGCTCCTTTAGCAATCAGCCCCAGCATTTT; cdr3_aa: CASSSSAGSFSNQPQHF
d_call: TRBD2; v_call: TRBV5-1; clone_size: many; j_call: TRBJ2-1; cdr3_nt: TGCGCCAGCAGCTTGAGACTAGCGGGGGCCAATGAGCAGTTCTTC; cdr3_aa: CASSLRLAGANEQFF
d_call: -; v_call: TRBV18; clone_size: many; j_call: TRBJ1-1; cdr3_nt: TGTGCCAGCTCACTTCAGAGGAACACTGAAGCTTTCTTT; cdr3_aa: CASSLQRNTEAFF
d_call: -; v_call: TRBV6-2/TRBV6-3; clone_size: many; j_call: TRBJ2-4; cdr3_nt: TGTGCCAGCAGTTACCAGAGCTTAGCCAAAAACATTCAGTACTTC; cdr3_aa: CASSYQSLAKNIQYF
d_call: -; v_call: TRBV20-1; clone_size: many; j_call: TRBJ2-5; cdr3_nt: TGCAGTGCTGAAAACCAAGAGACCCAGTACTTC; cdr3_aa: CSAENQETQYF
d_call: TRBD1; v_call: TRBV7-2; clone_size: many; j_call: TRBJ2-7; cdr3_nt: TGTGCCAGCAGCCACCGGGACAGGGGTTACGAGCAGTACTTC; cdr3_aa: CASSHRDRGYEQYF
d_call: TRBD2; v_call: TRBV4-3; clone_size: many; j_call: TRBJ2-2; cdr3_nt: TGCGCCAGCAGCCAAGGCAGCGGGGGTGGGGAGCTGTTTTTT; cdr3_aa: CASSQGSGGGELFF
d_call: -; v_call: TRBV9; clone_size: many; j_call: TRBJ2-3; cdr3_nt: TGTGCCAGTAACGCGGGACGGTTTACAGATACGCAGTATTTT; cdr3_aa: CASNAGRFTDTQYF
d_call: -; v_call: TRBV10-3; clone_size: many; j_call: TRBJ2-3; cdr3_nt: TGTGCCATCAGCCCGGACTCCACAGATACGCAGTATTTT; cdr3_aa: CAISPDSTDTQYF
d_call: TRBD1; v_call: TRBV3-1; clone_size: many; j_call: TRBJ1-2; cdr3_nt: TGTGCCAGCAGCGATATCCGGGACAGGGGGCTCTATGGCTACACCTTC; cdr3_aa: CASSDIRDRGLYGYTF